This TCR beta chain comes out of a study of human T cells and chemical hapten exposure. Study-level information: Patch testing placed 0.01% DPC on the upper back, with readings at 6 days.

Trimming took 10 bases from V and 6 from J; bases not matched to a gene: 9. This CDR3 spans 14 amino acids. Per the authors' pipeline: Samples ranged from roughly 23,224 to 690,600 TCRs, with a median of 95,638. Via MiXCR, TCRdb re-called the RACE reads, giving one row per CDR3 protein. What appears here as the V and J calls and clone size reflects TCRdb's work, not the paper's. The data show some 87,000 distinct CDR3 sequences, with 10% seen just once and about 1.5% held by the top ten. This sample's time point: patch test 1, 2 weeks after DPC sensitization. Treatment noted: therapeutic diphenylcyclopropenone sensitization with weekly scalp DPC. Each donor was an alopecia patient between 18 and 70 years of age who qualified for DPC. This clonotype was observed at least ten times.

This specimen consisted of whole blood, obtained in connection with sensitization to the hapten diphenylcyclopropenone (DPC). This sequence joins TRBV12-3 or TRBV12-4 and TRBJ1-6; 7 bases fit TRBD1. The receptor comes from a woman in her forties or fifties with alopecia areata. Some clones in this sample may be carry-over from other donors' samples. The chain's CDR3 is CATRQGELNSPLHF. The CDR3 bases are TGTGCCACTCGACAGGGAGAACTTAATTCACCCCTCCACTTT.